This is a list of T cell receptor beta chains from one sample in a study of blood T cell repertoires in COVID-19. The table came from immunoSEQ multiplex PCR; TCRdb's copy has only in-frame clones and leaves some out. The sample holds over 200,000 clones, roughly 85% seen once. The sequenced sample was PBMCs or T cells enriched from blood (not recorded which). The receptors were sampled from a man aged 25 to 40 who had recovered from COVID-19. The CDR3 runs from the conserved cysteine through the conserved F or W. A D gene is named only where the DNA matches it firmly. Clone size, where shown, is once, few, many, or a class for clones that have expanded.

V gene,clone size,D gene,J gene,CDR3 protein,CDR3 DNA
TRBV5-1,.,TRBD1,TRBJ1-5,CASSPRTGGHQPQHF,TGCGCCAGCAGCCCCCGGACAGGGGGCCATCAGCCCCAGCATTTT
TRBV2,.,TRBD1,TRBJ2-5,CASRQGGTETQYF,TGTGCCAGTAGACAGGGGGGGACAGAGACCCAGTACTTC
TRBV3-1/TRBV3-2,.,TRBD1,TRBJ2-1,CASSQPGQGMGLFNEQFF,TGTGCCAGCAGCCAACCTGGACAGGGAATGGGTTTATTCAATGAGCAGTTCTTC
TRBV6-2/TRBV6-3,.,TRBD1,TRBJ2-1,CASSYWQGAYEQFF,TGTGCCAGCAGTTACTGGCAGGGGGCTTATGAGCAGTTCTTC
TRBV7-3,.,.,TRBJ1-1,CASSSELYRNTEAFF,TGTGCCAGCAGCTCCGAACTTTATAGGAACACTGAAGCTTTCTTT
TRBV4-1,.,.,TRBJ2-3,CASSPGLGATDTQYF,TGCGCCAGCAGCCCTGGTCTGGGGGCCACAGATACGCAGTATTTT
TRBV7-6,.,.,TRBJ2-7,CASSPRFRRGRGPSAGAYEQYF,TGTGCCAGCAGCCCACGATTTAGACGGGGCAGGGGGCCCTCGGCGGGAGCCTACGAGCAGTACTTC
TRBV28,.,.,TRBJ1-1,CASNTISQGRTEAFF,TGTGCCAGCAACACAATATCACAGGGACGCACTGAAGCTTTCTTT
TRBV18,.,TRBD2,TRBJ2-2,CASSPPGLAGADGELFF,TGTGCCAGCTCACCCCCCGGACTAGCGGGAGCGGACGGGGAGCTGTTTTTT
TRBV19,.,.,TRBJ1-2,CASSIGGQRGYTF,TGTGCCAGTAGTATCGGGGGGCAAAGAGGCTACACCTTC
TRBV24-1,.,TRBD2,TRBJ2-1,CATAGGERSSYNEQFF,TGTGCCACCGCCGGGGGGGAGAGAAGCTCCTACAATGAGCAGTTCTTC
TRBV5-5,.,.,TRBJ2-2,CASSLDGANTGELFF,TGTGCCAGCAGCTTGGACGGGGCGAACACCGGGGAGCTGTTTTTT
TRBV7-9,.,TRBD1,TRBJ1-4,CASSLVQGDEKLFF,TGTGCCAGCAGCTTAGTACAGGGGGATGAAAAACTGTTTTTT
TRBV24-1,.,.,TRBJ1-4,CATSDRAGGTEINEKLFF,TGTGCCACCAGTGACCGCGCGGGAGGGACTGAGATCAATGAAAAACTGTTTTTT
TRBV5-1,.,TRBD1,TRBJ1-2,CASSIGTGEWVECGYTF,TGCGCCAGCAGCATAGGGACAGGGGAATGGGTAGAATGTGGCTACACCTTC
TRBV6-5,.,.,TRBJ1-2,CASSGGRLRAEGYTF,TGTGCCAGCAGCGGAGGGCGTCTCCGGGCGGAAGGCTACACCTTC
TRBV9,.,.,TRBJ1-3,CASSVGPARFGENTIYF,TGTGCCAGCAGCGTAGGTCCCGCACGCTTCGGGGAAAACACCATATATTTT
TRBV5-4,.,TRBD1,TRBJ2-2,CASSWGQEFTGELFF,TGTGCCAGCAGCTGGGGACAGGAGTTCACCGGGGAGCTGTTTTTT
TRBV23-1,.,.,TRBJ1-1,CASSQYITEGKAFF,TGCGCCAGCAGTCAATATATTACAGAAGGAAAAGCTTTCTTT
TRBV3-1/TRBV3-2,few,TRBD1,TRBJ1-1,CASSRGQGEAFF,TGTGCCAGCAGCCGCGGACAGGGTGAAGCTTTCTTT
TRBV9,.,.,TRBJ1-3,CASSVGPGNGNTIYF,TGTGCCAGCAGCGTAGGTCCAGGAAATGGAAACACCATATATTTT
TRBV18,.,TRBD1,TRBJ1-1,CASSPAGTGATAFF,TGTGCCAGCTCACCCGCCGGGACAGGGGCGACAGCTTTCTTT
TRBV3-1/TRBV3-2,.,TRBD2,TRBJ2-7,CASSHGTSGSYEQYF,TGTGCCAGCAGCCATGGGACTAGCGGCTCCTACGAGCAGTACTTC
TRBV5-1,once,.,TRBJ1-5,CASSLAGYSNQPQHF,TGCGCCAGCAGCTTGGCGGGGTATAGCAATCAGCCCCAGCATTTT
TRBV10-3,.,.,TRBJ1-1,CAINTGTEAFF,TGTGCCATCAATACCGGGACAGAAGCTTTCTTT
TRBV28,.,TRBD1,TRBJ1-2,CASSTTDRYYGYTF,TGTGCCAGCAGTACGACGGACAGGTACTATGGCTACACCTTC
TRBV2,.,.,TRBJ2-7,CARLGTEPSYEQYF,TGTGCCAGGCTCGGGACTGAACCCTCCTACGAGCAGTACTTC
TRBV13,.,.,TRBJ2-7,CASSYFPGEQYF,TGTGCCAGCAGCTACTTCCCGGGCGAGCAGTACTTC
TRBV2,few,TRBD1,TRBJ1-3,CASATGAGNTIYF,TGTGCCAGCGCTACAGGGGCTGGAAACACCATATATTTT
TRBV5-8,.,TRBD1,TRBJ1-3,CASSQDRSAGGNTIYF,TGTGCCAGCAGCCAGGACAGGAGTGCTGGAGGAAACACCATATATTTT
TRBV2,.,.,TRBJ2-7,CASADGVGSYEQYF,TGTGCCAGCGCTGACGGAGTAGGAAGCTACGAGCAGTACTTC
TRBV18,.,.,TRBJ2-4,CASSPPRLTQAKNIQYF,TGTGCCAGCTCACCGCCCCGACTTACGCAAGCCAAAAACATTCAGTACTTC
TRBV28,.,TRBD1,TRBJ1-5,CASSQTDRDNQPQHF,TGTGCCAGCAGTCAGACTGACAGGGACAATCAGCCCCAGCATTTT
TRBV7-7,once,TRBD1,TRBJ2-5,CASSLTGGETQYF,TGTGCTAGCAGCCTGACAGGGGGAGAGACCCAGTACTTC
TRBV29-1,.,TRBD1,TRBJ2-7,CSVGNKGARTYEQYF,TGCAGCGTTGGTAATAAGGGGGCGAGAACCTACGAGCAGTACTTC
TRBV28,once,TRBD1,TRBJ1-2,CASSARTGGGGYTF,TGTGCCAGCAGTGCCCGGACAGGGGGCGGTGGCTACACCTTC
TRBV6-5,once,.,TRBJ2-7,CASTVKWGPEQYF,TGTGCCAGCACCGTGAAATGGGGGCCCGAGCAGTACTTC
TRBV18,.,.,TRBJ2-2,CASSLDTFTGELFF,TGTGCCAGCTCACTGGACACTTTTACCGGGGAGCTGTTTTTT
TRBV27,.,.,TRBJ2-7,CASSLVGGQGLYEQYF,TGTGCCAGCAGTTTAGTGGGGGGGCAGGGGCTCTACGAGCAGTACTTC
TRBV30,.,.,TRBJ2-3,CAGSRGTYTDTQYF,TGTGCCGGATCCCGGGGAACCTACACAGATACGCAGTATTTT